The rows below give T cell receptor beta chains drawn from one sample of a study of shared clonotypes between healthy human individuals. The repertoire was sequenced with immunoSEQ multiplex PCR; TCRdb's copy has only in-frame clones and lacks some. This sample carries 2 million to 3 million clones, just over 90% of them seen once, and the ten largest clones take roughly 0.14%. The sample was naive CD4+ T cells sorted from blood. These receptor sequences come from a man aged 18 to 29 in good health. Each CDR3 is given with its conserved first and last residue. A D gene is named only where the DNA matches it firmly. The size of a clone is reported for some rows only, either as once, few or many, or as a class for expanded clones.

TGTGCCAGCAGTCTTCCCTACAATGAGCAGTTCTTC	CASSLPYNEQFF	TRBV28	TRBJ2-1	NA	NA
TGTGCCATCAGTGAGTCGGGGGTGGCGATGAACACTGAAGCTTTCTTT	CAISESGVAMNTEAFF	TRBV10-3	TRBJ1-1	NA	NA
TGTGCCAGCAGCTTAGATCAGGTAGGGGATGAGCAGTTCTTC	CASSLDQVGDEQFF	TRBV11-2	TRBJ2-1	NA	NA
TGTGCCAGCAGCTTAGAGGGGTTAGGAAACACCATATATTTT	CASSLEGLGNTIYF	TRBV11-2	TRBJ1-3	NA	NA
TGTGCCAGCCGATCCCCCGGACAGTCCGGATCCTATAATTCACCCCTCCACTTT	CASRSPGQSGSYNSPLHF	TRBV28	TRBJ1-6	NA	NA
TGTGCCAGCTCATCGGGGATCCAAGAGACCCAGTACTTC	CASSSGIQETQYF	TRBV18	TRBJ2-5	NA	NA
TGTGCCAGCAGCCCCCAGGATAGCAATCAGCCCCAGCATTTT	CASSPQDSNQPQHF	TRBV7-8	TRBJ1-5	NA	NA
TGTGCCATCAGCAGTCAGGGTTACGAGCAGTACTTC	CAISSQGYEQYF	TRBV10-3	TRBJ2-7	NA	NA
TGTGCCAGCAGCTCCTTGCGGGGAAAGAGCACTGAAGCTTTCTTT	CASSSLRGKSTEAFF	TRBV11-2	TRBJ1-1	NA	few
TGCGCCAGCAGCGGGTCGACAGGGAGACCCGGCGAGCAGTACTTC	CASSGSTGRPGEQYF	TRBV5-1	TRBJ2-7	TRBD1	NA
TGTGCCAGCAGCTTAGTCCGCGGGAGGAGCTCCTACAATGAGCAGTTCTTC	CASSLVRGRSSYNEQFF	TRBV7-2	TRBJ2-1	TRBD2	NA
TGTGCCATCAGTGGTGGCCTTCGGGCTGAAGCTTTCTTT	CAISGGLRAEAFF	TRBV10-3	TRBJ1-1	NA	NA
TGTGCCAGCGGTTTAGACAGAAACACCTACGAGCAGTACTTC	CASGLDRNTYEQYF	TRBV2	TRBJ2-7	NA	NA
TGTGCCAGCAGCTTAGGTGGACAGGGACATGAGCAGTTCTTC	CASSLGGQGHEQFF	TRBV7-9	TRBJ2-1	TRBD1	NA
TGTGCCAGTAGGAGGGCTCCCACGACTAATGAAAAACTGTTTTTT	CASRRAPTTNEKLFF	TRBV19	TRBJ1-4	NA	NA
TGCGCCAGCAGCTTAGGTAGCGGGGGGGATACGCAGTATTTT	CASSLGSGGDTQYF	TRBV5-1	TRBJ2-3	TRBD2	NA
TGCGCCAGCAGCTTGGGAGCGGGGTCGGGTATGAACACTGAAGCTTTCTTT	CASSLGAGSGMNTEAFF	TRBV5-1	TRBJ1-1	NA	NA
TGTGCCAGCAGTTTCCTTGACAGATACGAGCAGTACTTC	CASSFLDRYEQYF	TRBV27	TRBJ2-7	NA	NA
TGCAGCGCTTCCAGAACTAGCGGGAGCTCCGGGGAGCTGTTTTTT	CSASRTSGSSGELFF	TRBV29-1	TRBJ2-2	TRBD2	NA
TGTGCCAGCAGCCCAGGAGGGTGGTACCAAGAGACCCAGTACTTC	CASSPGGWYQETQYF	TRBV11-2	TRBJ2-5	NA	NA
TGCGCCAGCCAAACTAGCGGGAGCTCCTACGAGCAGTACTTC	CASQTSGSSYEQYF	TRBV5-1	TRBJ2-7	TRBD2	once
TGTGCCAGCAGCAACCGGCGGTTACTCTCCTACGAGCAGTACTTC	CASSNRRLLSYEQYF	TRBV21-1	TRBJ2-7	NA	NA
TGTGCCAGCAGCTTAGTACCAGGGGCTGGAAACACCATATATTTT	CASSLVPGAGNTIYF	TRBV7-8	TRBJ1-3	NA	NA
TGTGCCAGCAGCTTAGGGACAACAACTAATGAAAAACTGTTTTTT	CASSLGTTTNEKLFF	TRBV11-2	TRBJ1-4	NA	NA
TGTGCCAGCAGTTCGGGCGGGGACAGGGACACCGGGGAGCTGTTTTTT	CASSSGGDRDTGELFF	TRBV28	TRBJ2-2	TRBD1	NA
TGCGCCAGCAGCCTGGGGACAGCTATGAACACTGAAGCTTTCTTT	CASSLGTAMNTEAFF	TRBV4-1	TRBJ1-1	TRBD1	NA
TGTGCCAGCACCCCGCCCTGGGATGTGGAGACCCAGTACTTC	CASTPPWDVETQYF	TRBV2	TRBJ2-5	NA	NA
TGTGCCAGCAGTAAGAGAGGGGACCCTGTGGGCATTCAGTACTTC	CASSKRGDPVGIQYF	TRBV6-5	TRBJ2-4	NA	NA
TGCGCCAGCAGCCAAGATTGGGAGTTCGGGGGAGTTTACGAGCAGTACTTC	CASSQDWEFGGVYEQYF	TRBV4-3	TRBJ2-7	NA	NA
TGTGCCAGCAGCTCCGGAGGATATAATTCACCCCTCCACTTT	CASSSGGYNSPLHF	TRBV7-9	TRBJ1-6	NA	NA
TGTGCCAGCAGCAGGACAGCTGAGGGCTACGAGCAGTACTTC	CASSRTAEGYEQYF	TRBV5-6	TRBJ2-7	NA	NA
TGTGCCAGCAGTTCCGAACGGGCGGTACGATTGAACACCGGGGAGCTGTTTTTT	CASSSERAVRLNTGELFF	TRBV27	TRBJ2-2	NA	NA
TGTGCCAGCAGCCCCATGGGGAGGTACTACAATGAGCAGTTCTTC	CASSPMGRYYNEQFF	TRBV6-5	TRBJ2-1	NA	NA
TGTGCCATCAGTGTGGACAGGGGGTATCAGCCCCAGCATTTT	CAISVDRGYQPQHF	TRBV10-3	TRBJ1-5	TRBD1	NA
TGTGCCATCAGTGGGACAGGGGCGGCGTCTGCTTTCTTT	CAISGTGAASAFF	TRBV10-3	TRBJ1-1	TRBD1	NA
TGCGCCAGCAGCTTGGGGAGGGGGTCTACGGAGACCCAGTACTTC	CASSLGRGSTETQYF	TRBV4-1	TRBJ2-5	NA	NA
TGTGCCAGCAGCGTAGCGTCCTCCGGCACAGATACGCAGTATTTT	CASSVASSGTDTQYF	TRBV9	TRBJ2-3	NA	NA
TGCAGCGTTGTCCCAATCTTGGGGGGGGGCACTGAAGCTTTCTTT	CSVVPILGGGTEAFF	TRBV29-1	TRBJ1-1	NA	once
TGTGCCTGGAGAGCGGGACTAGCGTCCTCCTACGAGCAGTACTTC	CAWRAGLASSYEQYF	TRBV30	TRBJ2-7	TRBD2	NA
TGCAGCGTCACGAAACAGGGTCCGGAGACCCAGTACTTC	CSVTKQGPETQYF	TRBV29-1	TRBJ2-5	NA	NA
TGTGCCAGCAGACTAAGGAAGAGGGGTGAAGAGACCCAGTACTTC	CASRLRKRGEETQYF	TRBV21-1	TRBJ2-5	NA	NA
TGTGCCAGCAGCCCCCTATGGGGGCGGGACGAGCAGTACTTC	CASSPLWGRDEQYF	TRBV7-2	TRBJ2-7	NA	NA
TGTGCCAGCAGCTTAGGTCAGGCTTGGGATGGGCAGCAGTTCTTC	CASSLGQAWDGQQFF	TRBV11-2	TRBJ2-1	NA	NA
TGTGCCATCAGCCAGTCCCCTCTTCTGCGGGGGGGGTCCGGGGAGCTGTTTTTT	CAISQSPLLRGGSGELFF	TRBV10-3	TRBJ2-2	TRBD2	NA
TGTGCCAGCAGGCAGGGGGAGAATGGCTACACCTTC	CASRQGENGYTF	TRBV6-6	TRBJ1-2	TRBD1	few
TGTGCCAGCAGGATACAGGGGGTGAACACTGAAGCTTTCTTT	CASRIQGVNTEAFF	TRBV6-5	TRBJ1-1	TRBD1	NA
TGTGCCAGCAGCGTGGAGGGGCCCCCCTACGAGCAGTACTTC	CASSVEGPPYEQYF	TRBV9	TRBJ2-7	NA	once
TGTGCCAGCAGCCCGGGACGGAACCCCGACAGGCATGGCTACACCTTC	CASSPGRNPDRHGYTF	TRBV27	TRBJ1-2	NA	NA